Below are 10 T cell receptor beta chains sequenced from a single sample in a study of Tregs in tolerant kidney transplant recipients. Generated by immunoSEQ multiplex PCR, the TCRdb table keeps only in-frame clones and is missing some. The specimen's table records around 30,000 clones. The nonmyeloablative bone marrow transplants came from related graft donors, with transient mixed chimerism. The material was CD4+ T cells from blood (PBMCs), obtained 24 months after the transplant. The receptors were sampled from a human patient who received a combined kidney and bone marrow transplant. Some T cells may be provided by the graft donor.

On this clone: The sequenced fragment ends 3 residues before the CDR3 boundary, so the rest is inferred from the germline J gene. This chain links TRBV25-1 with TRBJ1-4; 9 bases map to TRBD1. CDR3 length equals 18 residues. CDR1 is MGHDK, CDR2 SYGVNS, per germline. V trimming: 3 bases; J trimming: 0 bases; junction bases outside the gene matches: 8. CDR3 sequence reads: CASSESPGQGATNEKLFF. The part of the CDR3 DNA that was read is TGTGCCAGCAGTGAGTCACCGGGACAGGGAGCAACTAATGAAAAA. Full variable domain (outside the CDR3, taken from reference TRBV25-1 and TRBJ1-4): EADIYQTPRYLVIGTGKKITLECSQTMGHDKMYWYQQDPGMELHLIHYSYGVNSTEKGDLSSESTVSRIRTEHFPLTLESARPSHTSQYLCASSESPGQGATNEKLFFGSGTQLSVL.

A note on this clone: With the read ending 3 residues before the CDR3 end, the germline J gene is used to fill in that end. The chain couples TRBV5-1 to TRBJ2-1; D unclear. CDR3 length: 14 residues. Germline assignment: CDR1 SGHRS and CDR2 YFSETQ. V shed 3 bases and J shed 9 bases, with 16 bases lying between them. The chain's CDR3 is CASSYDEPGFEQFF. The sequenced CDR3 bases are TGCGCCAGCAGCTACGATGAGCCCGGGTTTGAG.

With respect to this clone: Read sequence stops 3 residues before the CDR3 end, and the germline J gene provides the missing end. The chain couples TRBV18 to TRBJ2-2; D is unresolved. Germline CDR1 reads KGHSH; CDR2 reads LQKENI. There are 15 residues in the CDR3. V was cut by 4 bases and J by 1 base, with 10 bases left in between. The covered CDR3 bases are TGTGCCAGCTCACAGGGTATCGTGAACACCGGGGAG. This sequence encodes CASSQGIVNTGE. The CDR3 in its entirety is CASSQGIVNTGELFF.

In the case of this clone: The read ends 3 residues shy of where the CDR3 ends; the end is completed using the germline J gene. V and J are TRBV2 and TRBJ1-2; D is possibly TRBD1 (6 bases). The CDR3 sequence is 13 residues long. Germline CDR1 and CDR2: SNHLY and FYNNEI. V was clipped by 5 bases and J by 4 bases, with 11 bases between them. This chain's CDR3 is CASSLQGGYGYTF. The CDR3 bases that were read are TGTGCCAGCAGTTTACAGGGAGGCTATGGC.

In the case of this clone: The DNA ends 3 residues before the CDR3 does, and the rest of the CDR3 is filled in from the germline J gene. The rearrangement joins TRBV16 to TRBJ2-3; 9 bases agree with TRBD1. Per the germline V gene, CDR1 is KGHSY and CDR2 is FQNENV. This CDR3 spans 16 amino acids. The V gene end was trimmed by 4 bases and the J gene end by 3 bases; junction bases not matched to a gene: 8. The DNA read from the CDR3 is TGTGCCAGCAGCCCTCCTGGACAGGGGAAGACAGATACG. Encoded protein: CASSPPGQGKTDT. The whole CDR3 protein reads CASSPPGQGKTDTQYF.

Incomplete CDR3 DNA: TGTGCCAGCTCACCACCGGGACTAGCGGGAGCCTACGAG. Translated: CASSPPGLAGAYE. In full, the CDR3 reads CASSPPGLAGAYEQYF. The V and J genes are TRBV18 and TRBJ2-7; 14 nucleotides agree with TRBD2. The read comes to an end 3 residues before the CDR3 does, leaving the germline J gene to fill in the end. Trimming took 0 bases from V and 2 from J; bases not matched to a gene: 0. The germline V gene has CDR1 KGHSH and CDR2 LQKENI. The CDR3 consists of 16 residues.

In the case of this clone: Coverage ceases 3 residues before the CDR3 finishes, and the germline J gene fills in the end. The chain employs TRBV12-3 or TRBV12-4 and TRBJ1-2; no clear D gene. CDR3 length equals 13 residues. V was cut by 2 bases and J by 1 base, with 5 bases left in between. CDR3 amino acids: CASSLRVNYGYTF. Incomplete CDR3 DNA: TGTGCCAGCAGTTTAAGGGTTAACTATGGC.

In the case of this clone: The CDR3 goes on 3 residues after the read ends, and that part is filled in from the germline J gene. This rearrangement joins TRBV7-2 to TRBJ2-3; no clear D gene. The CDR3 is made up of 14 amino acids. V shed 1 base and J shed 0 bases, with 5 bases lying between them. Germline assignment: CDR1 SGHTA and CDR2 FQGNSA. CDR3 region: CASSLEPSTDTQYF. CDR3 DNA (partial): TGTGCCAGCAGCTTAGAGCCGAGCACAGATACG.

Remarks on this clone: Coverage ceases 3 residues before the CDR3 finishes, and the germline J gene fills in the end. The chain uses TRBV13 and TRBJ1-3; perhaps TRBD1 as D (6 bases). Trimming pared 5 bases from V and 5 bases from J, leaving 16 bases between. CDR1 PRHDT and CDR2 FYEKMQ come from the germline V gene (reference sequence). CDR3 length: 15 amino acids. The sequenced CDR3 bases are TGTGCCAGCAGCCCAAAACAGGGTTCCAGAAACACC. Translation gives CASSPKQGSRNT. The CDR3 in full is CASSPKQGSRNTIYF.

On this clone itself: The CDR3 end is not reached by the read, which stops 3 residues before it; the germline J gene fills it in. The chain recombines TRBV14 with TRBJ1-1; D is undetermined. Trimming cost V 2 bases and J 5 bases, with 12 bases left between them. Germline-derived CDR1 and CDR2 are SGHDN and FVKESK. The CDR3 consists of 14 residues. The CDR3 is CASSQSLSGTEAFF. The DNA read from the CDR3 is TGTGCCAGCAGCCAAAGTCTCAGCGGGACTGAA.